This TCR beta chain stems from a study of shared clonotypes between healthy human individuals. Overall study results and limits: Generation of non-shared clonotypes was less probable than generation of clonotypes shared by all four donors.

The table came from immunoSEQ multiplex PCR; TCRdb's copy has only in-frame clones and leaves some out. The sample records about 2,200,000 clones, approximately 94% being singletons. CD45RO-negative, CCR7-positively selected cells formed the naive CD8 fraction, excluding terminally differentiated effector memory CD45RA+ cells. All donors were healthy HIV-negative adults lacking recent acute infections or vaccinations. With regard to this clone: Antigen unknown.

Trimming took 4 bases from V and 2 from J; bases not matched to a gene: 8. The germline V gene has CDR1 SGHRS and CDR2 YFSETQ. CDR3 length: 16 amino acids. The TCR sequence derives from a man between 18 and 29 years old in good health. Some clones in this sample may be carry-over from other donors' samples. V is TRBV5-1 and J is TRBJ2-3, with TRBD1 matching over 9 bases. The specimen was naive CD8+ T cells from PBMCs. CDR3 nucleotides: TGCGCCAGCAGCGCCCTGGGACAGGGTTCCACAGATACGCAGTATTTT. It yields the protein CASSALGQGSTDTQYF.